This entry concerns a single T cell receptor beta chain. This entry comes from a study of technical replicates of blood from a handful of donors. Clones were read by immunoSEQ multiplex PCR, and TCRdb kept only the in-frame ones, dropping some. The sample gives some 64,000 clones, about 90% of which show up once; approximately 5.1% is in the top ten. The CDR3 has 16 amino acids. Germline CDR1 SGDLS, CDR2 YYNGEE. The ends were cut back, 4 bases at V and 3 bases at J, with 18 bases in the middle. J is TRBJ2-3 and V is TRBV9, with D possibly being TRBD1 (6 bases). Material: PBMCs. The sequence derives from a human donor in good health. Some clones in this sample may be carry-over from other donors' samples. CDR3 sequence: CASSFQGQATTDTQYF. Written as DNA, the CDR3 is TGTGCCAGCAGCTTCCAGGGGCAGGCTACTACAGATACGCAGTATTTT.